This TCR beta chain was captured by sequencing in a study of chemoradiotherapy in HPV16-positive cancers. Turning to the study itself: Functional T-cell assays on a couple of HPV16-positive patients' cells defined candidate HPV-specific clones and common TCR motifs. Study-level results: The functional HPV-specific definition rests on just a couple of HPV16-positive patients. Non-HPV-specific T cells did not expand in tumors during treatment, whereas candidate HPV-specific clones and E7-related motifs did. In HPV16-positive patients, HPV-responsive T-cell expansion tracked better recurrence-free survival.

The V and J ends lost 4 bases and 2 bases respectively, with 13 bases between them. The germline V gene has CDR1 SGDLS and CDR2 YYNGEE. There are 16 residues in the CDR3. Profiling relied on immunoSEQ multiplex PCR, and the TCRdb table lists in-frame clones only, not all of them. The table has tens of thousands of clones, roughly 84% seen once; the top ten hold about 4.5%. With regard to this clone: Its antigen remains unidentified.

The chain combines TRBV9 with TRBJ2-6; D remains unclear. The source was blood, collected from a patient who underwent chemoradiotherapy. The clonotype comes from a human donor with HPV-associated anogenital cancer. In nucleotides, the CDR3 is TGTGCCAGCAGCCTCAGCGCCGCGGCTGGGGCCAACGTCCTGACTTTC. Translated: CASSLSAAAGANVLTF.